One sample yielded the 22 T cell receptor beta chains listed below, sequenced in a study of cytomegalovirus exposure and HLA in healthy donors. The PCR used 60 Vbeta and 13 Jbeta primers. This table comes from immunoSEQ multiplex PCR, and its TCRdb copy is limited to in-frame clones, with some not included. This listing includes roughly 200,000 clones. What was sequenced was PBMCs. These receptors all come from a girl aged 2 to 9 in good health and CMV-seropositive.

The chain couples TRBV2 to TRBJ1-4; perhaps TRBD1 as D (6 bases). Germline V gives CDR1 SNHLY, CDR2 FYNNEI. V lost 7 bases and J lost 5, with 14 bases in between. The CDR3 runs 14 residues. For the CDR3, the DNA is TGTGCCAGCAAATGGGGAGGGGGAAATGAAAAACTGTTTTTT. Translated: CASKWGGGNEKLFF.

The J gene is TRBJ2-2, the V gene TRBV27, with 7 bases aligning to TRBD1. V lost 5 bases, J lost 7 bases, and 10 bases stayed unmatched. The CDR3 loop spans 15 amino acids. Per the germline V gene, CDR1 is MNHEY and CDR2 is SMNVEV (reference sequence). The CDR3 bases are TGTGCCAGCAGTGTAGAGACAGGGCGGGTCGGGGAGCTGTTTTTT. This encodes CASSVETGRVGELFF.

The rearrangement links TRBV27 to TRBJ2-5; perhaps TRBD1 as D (6 bases). The CDR3 extends over 16 amino acids. The V end was cut by 1 base, the J end by 2 bases, with 14 bases between. Germline CDR1 and CDR2: MNHEY and SMNVEV (reference sequence). CDR3 bases: TGTGCCAGCAGTTTATTAGGGGGTCGAAGGCAAGAGACCCAGTACTTC. Residues: CASSLLGGRRQETQYF.

The gene calls are TRBV5-1 and TRBJ2-1; tentative D call: TRBD1 (6 bases). Trimming removed 3 bases at V and 0 bases at J, with 10 bases between. The CDR3 consists of 15 residues. Germline V gene data show CDR1 as SGHRS and CDR2 as YFSETQ. CDR3 protein: CASSYTGPSYNEQFF. The CDR3 coding sequence is TGCGCCAGCAGCTACACAGGGCCCTCCTACAATGAGCAGTTCTTC.

The rearrangement links TRBV2 to TRBJ1-1, with D uncertain. Trimming stripped 0 bases from V and 5 bases from J, with 7 bases between. Germline V gene sequence: CDR1 SNHLY, CDR2 FYNNEI. The CDR3 is 13 residues long. CDR3 sequence reads: CASSEAVRTEAFF. CDR3 bases: TGTGCCAGCAGTGAAGCCGTGAGGACTGAAGCTTTCTTT.

This sequence joins TRBV2 and TRBJ2-7; unclear D gene. The length of the CDR3 is 14 residues. Germline CDR1 and CDR2: SNHLY and FYNNEI. The V gene lost 1 base and the J gene lost 4 bases, with 11 bases spanning the gap. The CDR3 DNA is TGTGCCAGCAGTGAAGGGTTAGTTCGGTACGAGCAGTACTTC. As protein: CASSEGLVRYEQYF.

The chain employs TRBV30 and TRBJ2-3, with TRBD2 matching over 13 bases. V gave up 2 bases and J gave up 3 bases; unmatched junction bases: 5. The CDR3 has 16 amino acids. Per the germline V gene, CDR1 is GTSNPN and CDR2 is SVGIG (reference sequence). CDR3 DNA sequence: TGTGCCTGGAGTTTCGGACTAGCGGGAGCTACAGATACGCAGTATTTT. Translated: CAWSFGLAGATDTQYF.

The chain couples TRBV27 to TRBJ2-5, with D possibly being TRBD2 (5 bases). Germline CDR1 reads MNHEY; CDR2 reads SMNVEV (reference sequence). V was clipped by 6 bases and J by 5 bases, with 10 bases between them. This CDR3 has 12 residues. CDR3 nucleotides: TGTGCCAGCAGCCCAACGGGGGAGACCCAGTACTTC. Translating it yields CASSPTGETQYF.

As for this clone: The junction departs from germline at one end; a sequencing error may be responsible. The chain carries TRBV28 and TRBJ1-1, with unresolved D. The CDR3 spans 13 residues. Germline-derived CDR1 and CDR2 are MDHEN and SYDVKM. Written as DNA, the CDR3 is TGTGCCAGCGGTTTGAGCGGGCAGGCTGAAGCTTTCTTT. It encodes CASGLSGQAEAFF.

J is TRBJ1-5 and V is TRBV6-5; 7 nucleotides match TRBD1. Germline V CDR1 and CDR2: MNHEY, SVGAGI. The ends lost 6 bases at V and 4 bases at J; junction bases unmatched: 9. The CDR3 runs 15 residues. Here the CDR3 DNA reads TGTGCCAGCAGCCATACAGGGGACCAGAATCAGCCCCAGCATTTT. Its protein is CASSHTGDQNQPQHF.

The chain recombines TRBV5-4 with TRBJ2-7; TRBD2 matches 9 bases. This CDR3 is built from 14 residues. Trimming at V came to 4 bases and at J to 6 bases, leaving 8 bases not matched to a gene. Germline assignment: CDR1 SGHNT and CDR2 YYREEE (reference sequence). DNA for the CDR3: TGTGCCAGCAGCCCTAGCGGGATCTCTTCCGAGCAGTACTTC. This codes for CASSPSGISSEQYF.

The chain is built from TRBV10-3 and TRBJ1-2; D remains ambiguous. The CDR3 is 11 residues long. Trimming stripped 3 bases from V and 14 bases from J, with 13 bases between. Germline V gene lookup returns CDR1 ENHRY and CDR2 SYGVKD. The CDR3 DNA sequence: TGTGCCATCAGTGATGATTTGAGGAGTACCTTC. It encodes CAISDDLRSTF.

The genes are TRBV6-5 and TRBJ1-1; TRBD1 agrees at 7 bases. J was trimmed by 4 bases and V by 3 bases; bases with no gene match: 8. Germline V gene lookup returns CDR1 MNHEY and CDR2 SVGAGI. The CDR3 runs 15 residues. Here the CDR3 reads CASSYRAGGVTEAFF. CDR3 nucleotide sequence: TGTGCCAGCAGTTATAGAGCAGGGGGTGTCACTGAAGCTTTCTTT.

The chain combines TRBV27 with TRBJ2-7; TRBD2 might be the D (5 bases). Per the germline V gene, CDR1 is MNHEY and CDR2 is SMNVEV (reference sequence). The ends were cut back, 5 bases at V and 3 bases at J, with 14 bases in the middle. This CDR3 region has 14 residues. The CDR3 region is CASSLTRNLYEQYF. In DNA, the CDR3 is TGTGCCAGCAGTCTTACTAGAAACCTCTACGAGCAGTACTTC.

The chain couples TRBV27 to TRBJ1-1; 9 bases map to TRBD1. The CDR3 spans 16 residues. J was trimmed by 4 bases and V by 6 bases; bases with no gene match: 12. Germline assignment: CDR1 MNHEY and CDR2 SMNVEV (reference sequence). CDR3 sequence (DNA): TGTGCCAGCAGAGAATACAGGGGGCTGAGGGGCACTGAAGCTTTCTTT. Translated, it gives CASREYRGLRGTEAFF.

The V call is TRBV6-6, the J call TRBJ2-5, with 7 bases fitting TRBD1. The CDR3 is made up of 13 amino acids. CDR1 is MNHNY and CDR2 is SVGAGI in the germline V gene (reference sequence). Trimming at V came to 6 bases and at J to 10 bases, leaving 11 bases not matched to a gene. This chain's CDR3 is CASSSGQAGGQYF. CDR3 nucleotides: TGTGCCAGCAGCTCCGGACAGGCGGGTGGCCAGTACTTC.

The chain uses TRBV7-6 and TRBJ2-7, with 8 bases matching TRBD1. Germline lookup yields CDR1 SGHVS and CDR2 FNYEAQ. The trim removed 5 bases at V and 3 bases at J, leaving 6 bases unmatched. The CDR3 contains 14 residues. CDR3 nucleotides: TGTGCCAGCAGCCTCACCGGACAGGGCTACGAGCAGTACTTC. It is translated as CASSLTGQGYEQYF.

The V gene is TRBV4-1, the J gene TRBJ2-5; 8 bases fit TRBD1. V trimming: 0 bases; J trimming: 5 bases; junction bases outside the gene matches: 8. The CDR3 contains 16 residues. The germline V gene encodes CDR1 MGHRA and CDR2 YSYEKL. The CDR3 region is CASSQEGQGIGETQYF. The CDR3 nucleotides are TGCGCCAGCAGCCAAGAAGGACAGGGCATCGGGGAGACCCAGTACTTC.

V is TRBV6-1 and J is TRBJ2-5, with 9 nucleotides matching TRBD2. J was trimmed by 4 bases and V by 10 bases; bases with no gene match: 13. The CDR3 spans 15 residues. In germline, CDR1 is MNHNS, CDR2 SASEGT. The CDR3 loop reads CATNGASGTGETQYF. The CDR3 nucleotides read TGTGCCACGAATGGGGCTAGCGGGACCGGAGAGACCCAGTACTTC.

J is TRBJ2-1 and V is TRBV5-1, with 8 bases aligning to TRBD2. V gave up 1 base and J gave up 0 bases; unmatched junction bases: 0. The CDR3 spans 15 residues. Germline V gene data show CDR1 as SGHRS and CDR2 as YFSETQ. CDR3 in amino acids: CASSLSGSSYNEQFF. CDR3 coding DNA: TGCGCCAGCAGCTTGAGCGGGAGCTCCTACAATGAGCAGTTCTTC.

This chain joins TRBV9 and TRBJ1-1; D possibly corresponds to TRBD1 (5 bases). The V gene's germline CDR1 is SGDLS and CDR2 YYNGEE. This CDR3 spans 12 amino acids. V gave up 6 bases and J gave up 8 bases, with 14 bases separating them. The CDR3 DNA is TGTGCCAGCAACTATCGACAGAACGAAGCTTTCTTT. Translated, it gives CASNYRQNEAFF.

The chain carries TRBV6-1 and TRBJ2-3; 7 nucleotides line up with TRBD1. Germline CDR1 is MNHNS and CDR2 is SASEGT. CDR3 length equals 15 residues. V was pared by 4 bases and J by 3 bases, with 7 bases of the junction left unmatched. The CDR3 DNA sequence: TGTGCCAGCAGTGCCACAGGGGTTGAAACAGATACGCAGTATTTT. Translated, it gives CASSATGVETDTQYF.